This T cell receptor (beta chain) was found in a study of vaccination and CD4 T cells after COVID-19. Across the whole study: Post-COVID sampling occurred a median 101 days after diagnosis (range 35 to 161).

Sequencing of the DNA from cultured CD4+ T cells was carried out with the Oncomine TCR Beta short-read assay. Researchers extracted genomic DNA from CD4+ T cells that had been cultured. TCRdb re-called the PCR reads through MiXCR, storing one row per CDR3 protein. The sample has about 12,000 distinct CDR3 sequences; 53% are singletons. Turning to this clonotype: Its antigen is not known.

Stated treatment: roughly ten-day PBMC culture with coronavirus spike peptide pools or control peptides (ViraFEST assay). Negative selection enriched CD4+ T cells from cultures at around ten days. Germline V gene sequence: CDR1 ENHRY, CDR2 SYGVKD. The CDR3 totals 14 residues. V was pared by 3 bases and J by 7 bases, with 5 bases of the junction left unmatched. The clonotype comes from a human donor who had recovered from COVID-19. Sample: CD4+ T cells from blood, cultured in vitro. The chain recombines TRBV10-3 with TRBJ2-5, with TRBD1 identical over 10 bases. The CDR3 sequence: CAISEGQGVRTQYF. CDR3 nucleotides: TGTGCCATCAGTGAAGGACAGGGGGTTAGGACCCAGTACTTC.